A single sample is the source of the 32 T cell receptor beta chains below, sequenced in a study of identifying expanded T cells in peripheral blood. Only in-frame clones appear in the TCRdb table, and some are missing; sequencing was by immunoSEQ multiplex PCR. Among nearly 60,000 clones listed, approximately 89% were seen once. Sequences were obtained from blood. The receptors shown here come from a person between 18 and 75 years old in good health.

The chain employs TRBV6-4 and TRBJ2-7; 8 nucleotides align to TRBD1. Germline-derived CDR1 and CDR2 are MRHNA and SNTAGT. The length of the CDR3 is 17 residues. Unmatched junction bases numbered 7, after V lost 0 bases and J lost 0 bases. CDR3 in DNA: TGTGCCAGCAGTGACTCGATTAGACAGGGGCACTCCTACGAGCAGTACTTC. It translates to CASSDSIRQGHSYEQYF.

The J gene is TRBJ1-1, the V gene TRBV7-9; 7 bases match TRBD1. Germline V gene sequence: CDR1 SEHNR, CDR2 FQNEAQ (reference sequence). The CDR3 covers 14 residues. Losses at the gene ends were 5 bases for V and 3 bases for J; bases not matched to a gene: 6. Written as DNA, the CDR3 is TGTGCCAGCAGCCCCGACAGGGTGTACACTGAAGCTTTCTTT. It encodes CASSPDRVYTEAFF.

The chain uses TRBV15 and TRBJ1-2; D uncertain. Trimming shortened V by 1 base and J by 4 bases, and 7 bases separated the two germline ends. From germline, CDR1 is LNHNV and CDR2 YYDKDF (reference sequence). The CDR3 is 13 amino acids. The CDR3 sequence: CATSRGSGYGYTF. The CDR3 DNA is TGTGCCACCAGCAGAGGCAGCGGCTATGGCTACACCTTC.

This chain links TRBV5-1 with TRBJ2-1; 10 bases fit TRBD2. The CDR3 is made up of 15 amino acids. The V gene's germline CDR1 is SGHRS and CDR2 YFSETQ. J was trimmed by 8 bases and V by 0 bases; bases with no gene match: 5. CDR3 amino acids: CASSLVLAGGDEQFF. CDR3 DNA sequence: TGCGCCAGCAGCTTGGTGTTAGCGGGAGGCGATGAGCAGTTCTTC.

This chain links TRBV6-5 with TRBJ2-1, with 8 bases lining up with TRBD2. This CDR3 has 14 amino acids. Germline trimming cut 5 bases from V and 8 bases from J; bases unmatched to any gene: 8. The germline gives CDR1 MNHEY, CDR2 SVGAGI. Here the CDR3 DNA reads TGTGCCAGCAGTATATCGACTAGCGACTATGAGCAGTTCTTC. Amino acid sequence: CASSISTSDYEQFF.

The chain has TRBV19 and TRBJ2-7; D is undetermined. Trimming pared 1 base from V and 3 bases from J, leaving 10 bases between. Germline V lookup: CDR1 LNHDA, CDR2 SQIVND (reference sequence). The CDR3 length is 14 residues. The CDR3 coding sequence is TGTGCCAGTAGTATAGTCACGGACGGCTACGAGCAGTACTTC. Translated: CASSIVTDGYEQYF.

The chain joins TRBV7-9 to TRBJ2-2; 14 bases fit TRBD2. Germline trimming cut 5 bases from V and 6 bases from J; bases unmatched to any gene: 8. CDR1 is SEHNR and CDR2 is FQNEAQ in the germline V gene (reference sequence). CDR3 length equals 17 residues. CDR3 nucleotide sequence: TGTGCCAGCAGCCCCGGGACTAGCGGGAGATCCCCCGGGGAGCTGTTTTTT. This translates into CASSPGTSGRSPGELFF. Variable domain in full (rest from reference TRBV7-9 and TRBJ2-2): DTGVSQNPRHKITKRGQNVTFRCDPISEHNRLYWYRQTLGQGPEFLTYFQNEAQLEKSRLLSDRFSAERPKGSFSTLEIQRTEQGDSAMYLCASSPGTSGRSPGELFFGEGSRLTVL.

The genes are TRBV11-2 and TRBJ2-5; no reliable D call. Trimming left V 2 bases short and J 5 bases short, with 15 bases between. The length of the CDR3 is 15 residues. Germline V gene data show CDR1 as SGHAT and CDR2 as FQNNGV. CDR3 DNA sequence: TGTGCCAGCAGCTTATATGGAAATGCACGGGAGACCCAGTACTTC. This translates into CASSLYGNARETQYF.

This chain joins TRBV7-7 and TRBJ2-5, with 7 bases that match TRBD1. The V gene's germline CDR1 is SSHAT and CDR2 FNYEAQ (reference sequence). The CDR3 sequence is 14 residues long. V was clipped by 5 bases and J by 3 bases; unmatched bases: 6. CDR3 residues: CASSRTGREETQYF. Here the CDR3 DNA reads TGTGCCAGCAGCCGGACAGGAAGGGAAGAGACCCAGTACTTC.

J is TRBJ2-3 and V is TRBV19, with TRBD2 identical over 7 bases. Germline CDR1 LNHDA, CDR2 SQIVND (reference sequence). Trimming at V came to 0 bases and at J to 8 bases, leaving 8 bases not matched to a gene. The CDR3 extends over 15 amino acids. The CDR3 nucleotides read TGTGCCAGTAGTATAGATCTCGGACTAGTTGTTACGCAGTATTTT. Protein product: CASSIDLGLVVTQYF.

V usage is TRBV5-7 and J usage is TRBJ2-2, with unresolved D. TRBV5-7 is treated as an ORF (open reading frame) with a function not yet certain. V lost 3 bases to trimming and J lost 1 base, with 10 bases between them. The CDR3 is 15 amino acids. CDR3 bases: TGTGCCAGCAGCTCCAGGAAGGAGAACACCGGGGAGCTGTTTTTT. Its protein is CASSSRKENTGELFF.

V is TRBV30 and J is TRBJ1-1; perhaps TRBD1 as D (5 bases). The CDR3 totals 13 residues. Trimming stripped 8 bases from V and 1 base from J, with 14 bases between. Looked up from germline, CDR1 is GTSNPN and CDR2 is SVGIG (reference sequence). The CDR3 protein is CAGGVSSNTEAFF. CDR3 nucleotides: TGTGCCGGGGGGGTATCCTCGAACACTGAAGCTTTCTTT.

V usage is TRBV2 and J usage is TRBJ1-1; D is unresolved. The CDR3 consists of 14 residues. V was trimmed by 2 bases and J by 2 bases, leaving 9 bases between them. The germline CDR1 and CDR2 sequences are SNHLY and FYNNEI. Here the CDR3 reads CASSERWGNTEAFF. The CDR3 nucleotides are TGTGCCAGCAGTGAAAGGTGGGGAAACACTGAAGCTTTCTTT.

V gene TRBV7-2 combines with J gene TRBJ2-7; D remains unclear. The V end was cut by 5 bases, the J end by 7 bases, with 9 bases between. The CDR3 loop spans 11 amino acids. Germline CDR1 is SGHTA and CDR2 is FQGNSA. CDR3 in DNA: TGTGCCAGCAGCGTGAATAAGGAGCAGTACTTC. Translating it yields CASSVNKEQYF.

The chain employs TRBV27 and TRBJ2-7; D gene ambiguous. Germline-derived CDR1 and CDR2 are MNHEY and SMNVEV (reference sequence). The CDR3 contains 12 residues. The germline V and J ends were trimmed by 8 bases and 0 bases, with 8 bases remaining between them. The CDR3 nucleotides are TGTGCCAGCCCGGGCATCTCCTACGAGCAGTACTTC. Translation gives CASPGISYEQYF.

V usage is TRBV19 and J usage is TRBJ2-7; TRBD1 agrees at 7 bases. With 0 bases clipped from V and 2 bases from J, the junction kept 4 bases outside the gene matches. Germline values: CDR1 LNHDA, CDR2 SQIVND (reference sequence). The CDR3 totals 15 residues. The CDR3 nucleotides read TGTGCCAGTAGTATAGAAGGCGGACAGGCCTACGAGCAGTACTTC. This sequence encodes CASSIEGGQAYEQYF.

DNA for the CDR3: TGTGCCAGCAGTTTGGGGCGGGGCACTGAAGCTTTCTTT. Protein sequence: CASSLGRGTEAFF. The rearrangement joins TRBV27 to TRBJ1-1, with D possibly TRBD1 on 5 matching bases. V was trimmed by 3 bases and J by 4 bases, leaving 9 bases between them. Germline CDR1 MNHEY, CDR2 SMNVEV (reference sequence). The CDR3 totals 13 residues.

The J gene is TRBJ1-6, the V gene TRBV25-1; D may be TRBD1 (5 bases). Germline V gene data show CDR1 as MGHDK and CDR2 as SYGVNS. This CDR3 contains 15 residues. The V and J ends lost 3 bases and 8 bases respectively, with 14 bases between them. Here the CDR3 reads CASSDSGWGDSPLHF. CDR3 sequence (DNA): TGTGCCAGCAGTGATTCCGGCTGGGGGGATTCACCCCTCCACTTT.

In its sample, this clone was seen once. The chain has TRBV7-9 and TRBJ2-2; no clear D gene. Trimming left V 1 base short and J 1 base short, with 7 bases between. From germline, CDR1 is SEHNR and CDR2 FQNEAQ (reference sequence). The length of the CDR3 is 15 residues. In DNA form, the CDR3 reads TGTGCCAGCAGCTTAGAGGCTAGGAACACCGGGGAGCTGTTTTTT. It yields the protein CASSLEARNTGELFF.

The gene calls are TRBV19 and TRBJ2-2; 10 bases fit TRBD1. Trimming removed 8 bases from V and 6 bases from J; junction bases left unmatched: 3. Germline V gives CDR1 LNHDA, CDR2 SQIVND (reference sequence). The CDR3 sequence is 13 residues long. The CDR3, as DNA: TGTGCCAGTGCCGGGACAGGGGCCGGGGAGCTGTTTTTT. Translated: CASAGTGAGELFF.

The rearrangement uses TRBV4-1 and TRBJ1-1; 10 nucleotides agree with TRBD1. The CDR3 has 13 amino acids. After removal of 4 bases from V and 4 bases from J, the junction contained 0 bases not matched to a gene. Germline V gene sequence: CDR1 MGHRA, CDR2 YSYEKL. The DNA of the CDR3 is TGCGCCAGCAGCCGGACAGGGGGCACTGAAGCTTTCTTT. Translating it yields CASSRTGGTEAFF.

Only one count was recorded for this clone. The chain uses TRBV27 and TRBJ1-2; the D is unclear. V was clipped by 5 bases and J by 8 bases, with 15 bases between them. The CDR3 length is 13 residues. The germline V gene encodes CDR1 MNHEY and CDR2 SMNVEV (reference sequence). CDR3 bases: TGTGCCAGCAGTCTTGGGGTTTTCAGCGGCTACACCTTC. Its translation is CASSLGVFSGYTF.

With regard to this clone: Other DNA sequences of this sample code for an identical CDR3. CDR3 nucleotides: TGTGCCAGCAGCTTAGTGGGGGGCGCTGGCGATGAGCAGTTCTTC. It is translated as CASSLVGGAGDEQFF. The V call is TRBV7-2, the J call TRBJ2-1; D tentatively reads TRBD1 or TRBD2 (6 bases each). Germline values: CDR1 SGHTA, CDR2 FQGNSA. V was clipped by 1 base and J by 8 bases, with 15 bases between them. The CDR3 is 15 residues long.

This clone was recorded once. V is TRBV21-1 and J is TRBJ2-4; the listed D gene, TRBD1, was not tested against the DNA. TRBV21-1 is given as a pseudogene. CDR3 length: 16 residues. The DNA for the CDR3 is TGTGCCAGCAGCAGGACAGGTGTCCCTAACAAAAACATTCAGTACTTC. It specifies CASSRTGVPNKNIQYF.

The V call is TRBV28, the J call TRBJ1-2; D is ambiguous. CDR1 is MDHEN, CDR2 SYDVKM, per germline. CDR3 length: 13 amino acids. Between the trimmed V and J ends, which lost 0 bases and 4 bases, there was a span of 6 bases. As DNA, the CDR3 is TGTGCCAGCAGTTTATGGGCAGGCTATGGCTACACCTTC. This gives the protein CASSLWAGYGYTF.

This chain connects TRBV19 to TRBJ2-1; D is unresolved. Germline V lookup: CDR1 LNHDA, CDR2 SQIVND (reference sequence). Trimming shortened V by 5 bases and J by 5 bases, and 13 bases separated the two germline ends. This CDR3 contains 14 residues. The CDR3 DNA follows: TGTGCCAGTAGTCCGAGCCGAGGCCACAATGAGCAGTTCTTC. This translates into CASSPSRGHNEQFF.

The rearrangement joins TRBV4-3 to TRBJ1-2; D not resolved. The CDR3 is 13 residues long. With 0 bases removed from V and 9 bases from J, the gap between germline ends came to 11 bases. The germline CDR1 and CDR2 sequences are LGHNA and YSLEER. This CDR3 reads CASSQDLRGSYTF. The CDR3 DNA reads as TGCGCCAGCAGCCAAGATCTTCGCGGGAGCTACACCTTC.

This clone was seen only once. The CDR3 bases are TGTGCCAGCAGTGAAACAGGGGTTAGGGAAAAACTGTTTTTT. Residues: CASSETGVREKLFF. The chain couples TRBV2 to TRBJ1-4; 7 bases map to TRBD1. With V trimmed by 2 bases and J by 8 bases, 5 bases remained unmatched. This CDR3 is built from 14 residues. Germline assignment: CDR1 SNHLY and CDR2 FYNNEI.

This rearrangement joins TRBV6-5 to TRBJ2-3; tentatively, D is TRBD2 (7 bases). Germline CDR1 reads MNHEY; CDR2 reads SVGAGI. This CDR3 is built from 15 residues. Between the trimmed V and J ends, which lost 4 bases and 4 bases, there was a span of 15 bases. CDR3 DNA: TGTGCCAGCAGTTTGGGGGGGGCGCGGGCAGATACGCAGTATTTT. This codes for CASSLGGARADTQYF.

This chain links TRBV25-1 with TRBJ1-2, with 7 bases lining up with TRBD1. The CDR3 has 12 residues. V was pared by 5 bases and J by 7 bases, with 4 bases of the junction left unmatched. Germline loops: CDR1 MGHDK, CDR2 SYGVNS. CDR3 nucleotides: TGTGCCAGCAGTCCACAGGGGATTGGCTACACCTTC. Translated, it gives CASSPQGIGYTF.

This clone was observed a handful of times. This chain connects TRBV4-2 to TRBJ2-1; D might be TRBD1 or TRBD2, each matching 6 bases. Trimming took 4 bases from V and 7 from J, leaving 11 bases between them. This CDR3 contains 13 residues. CDR1 is LGHNA and CDR2 is YNFKEQ in the germline V gene. The CDR3 sequence is CASSLIGGNEQFF. CDR3 coding DNA: TGTGCCAGCAGCCTGATAGGGGGGAATGAGCAGTTCTTC.

The rearrangement links TRBV7-2 to TRBJ2-7; 7 bases match TRBD2. Germline trimming cut 8 bases from V and 6 bases from J; bases unmatched to any gene: 13. The CDR3 loop spans 14 amino acids. Germline values: CDR1 SGHTA, CDR2 FQGNSA. CDR3 DNA: TGTGCCAGCCGAAGATTAGCGGGCGGGTCCGAGCAGTACTTC. Amino acid sequence: CASRRLAGGSEQYF.